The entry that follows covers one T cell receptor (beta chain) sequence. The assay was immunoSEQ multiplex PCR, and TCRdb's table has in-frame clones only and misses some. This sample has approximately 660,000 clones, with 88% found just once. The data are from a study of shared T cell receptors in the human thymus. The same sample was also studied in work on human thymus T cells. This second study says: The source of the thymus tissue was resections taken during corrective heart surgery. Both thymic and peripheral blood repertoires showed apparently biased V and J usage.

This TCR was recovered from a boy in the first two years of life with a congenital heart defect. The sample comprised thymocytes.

The CDR3: CAWSPGRPTGELFF. The CDR3 nucleotides are TGTGCCTGGAGTCCTGGGCGTCCCACCGGGGAGCTGTTTTTT. This chain joins TRBV30 and TRBJ2-2, with D uncertain. Trimming shortened V by 2 bases and J by 4 bases, and 11 bases separated the two germline ends. This CDR3 comprises 14 residues. CDR1 GTSNPN and CDR2 SVGIG come from the germline V gene (reference sequence).